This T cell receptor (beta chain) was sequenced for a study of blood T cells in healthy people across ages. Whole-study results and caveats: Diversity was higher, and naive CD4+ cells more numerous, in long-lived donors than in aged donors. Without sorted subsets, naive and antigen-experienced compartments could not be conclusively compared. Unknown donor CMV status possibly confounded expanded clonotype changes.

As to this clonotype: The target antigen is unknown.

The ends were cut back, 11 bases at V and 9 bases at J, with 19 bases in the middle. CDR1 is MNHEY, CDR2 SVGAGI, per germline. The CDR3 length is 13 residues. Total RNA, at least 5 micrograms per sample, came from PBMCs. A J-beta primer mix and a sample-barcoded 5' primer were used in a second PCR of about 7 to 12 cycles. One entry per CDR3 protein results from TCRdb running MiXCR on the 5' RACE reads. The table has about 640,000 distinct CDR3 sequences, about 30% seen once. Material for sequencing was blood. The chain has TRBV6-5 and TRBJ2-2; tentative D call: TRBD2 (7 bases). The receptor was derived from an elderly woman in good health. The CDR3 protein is CASTRGGTRELFF. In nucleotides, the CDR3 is TGTGCCTCGACAAGGGGGGGGACCAGGGAGCTGTTTTTT.